Listed below are T cell receptor beta chains from one sample, sequenced in a study of post-analysis software for immune sequencing data. TCRdb called the PCR reads again in MiXCR, with one record for every CDR3 protein. This sample has roughly 180,000 distinct CDR3 sequences, with approximately 30% found just once. Sequenced input: blood. The receptors come from a girl aged 5 to 17 with multiple sclerosis. CDR3s include the opening cysteine and the closing phenylalanine or tryptophan. D genes are given only for firm matches. Size is omitted from some rows. Given values are once, few, many or a class for expanded clones.

size: many; J: TRBJ2-1; V: TRBV11-2; D: TRBD2; CDR3: CASSPRLAKRGPNEQFF; DNA: TGTGCCAGCAGCCCCCGACTAGCGAAAAGGGGACCGAATGAGCAGTTCTTC
size: many; J: TRBJ1-1; V: TRBV29-1; D: -; CDR3: CSASGTEAFF; DNA: TGCAGCGCTTCGGGGACTGAAGCTTTCTTT
size: -; J: TRBJ2-7; V: TRBV6-2/TRBV6-3; D: -; CDR3: CASRYLQSYEQYF; DNA: TGTGCCAGCAGGTATCTCCAGTCCTACGAGCAGTACTTC
size: many; J: TRBJ2-1; V: TRBV11-1; D: TRBD1; CDR3: CASRLGQTANNEQFF; DNA: TGTGCCAGCCGACTGGGACAGACCGCGAACAATGAGCAGTTCTTC
size: many; J: TRBJ2-1; V: TRBV9; D: TRBD2; CDR3: CASSATSGSYNEQFF; DNA: TGTGCCAGCAGCGCAACTAGCGGATCCTACAATGAGCAGTTCTTC
size: few; J: TRBJ2-7; V: TRBV29-1; D: -; CDR3: CSVEERPFSYEQYF; DNA: TGCAGCGTTGAAGAGCGCCCGTTTTCCTACGAGCAGTACTTC
size: many; J: TRBJ2-7; V: TRBV3-1; D: TRBD2; CDR3: CASSLGTSGRIYEQYF; DNA: TGTGCCAGCAGCCTTGGGACTAGCGGGAGGATCTACGAGCAGTACTTC
size: -; J: TRBJ2-1; V: TRBV9; D: -; CDR3: CASSPGGRSSYNEQFF; DNA: TGTGCCAGCAGCCCCGGGGGTCGAAGCTCCTACAATGAGCAGTTCTTC
size: -; J: TRBJ1-6; V: TRBV2; D: -; CDR3: CASSVAGLDSPLHF; DNA: TGTGCCAGCAGTGTGGCAGGGCTGGATTCACCCCTCCACTTT
size: -; J: TRBJ1-5; V: TRBV5-1; D: -; CDR3: CASSLEGNGQPQHF; DNA: TGCGCCAGCAGCTTGGAGGGAAATGGGCAGCCCCAGCATTTT